Given below is one TCR beta chain in context. Its specificity is not known. The data belong to a study of shared clonotypes between healthy human individuals. The wider study: A donor's plate count was three for CD4 naive and three for CD4 memory; CD8 naive had two and CD8 memory one.

Tens of thousands of T cell genomes, or about 190 ng DNA, went into the sorted-subset replicate PCRs. Profiled with immunoSEQ multiplex PCR; TCRdb holds only in-frame clones, not every one. The sample includes more than 2,000,000 clones, 80% to 95% seen only once; the top ten take 0.39%. Overall study results and limits: Generation probability values for non-shared clonotypes were lower than those for clonotypes shared by all four donors.

The CDR3 totals 17 residues. Germline V gene lookup returns CDR1 KGHSH and CDR2 LQKENI. Trimming removed 3 bases from V and 4 bases from J, with 22 bases in between. The chain is built from TRBV18 and TRBJ2-7, with D perhaps TRBD1 (6 bases). Sequenced material: naive CD4+ T cells from PBMCs. Subset denoted: CD45RA+ positively selected. The TCR sequence derives from a man aged 18 to 30 in good health. Some clones in this sample may be carry-over from other donors' samples. CDR3 sequence (DNA): TGTGCCAGCTCACCCTTCCTGGGTGCGCAGGGGAGTTACGAGCAGTACTTC. It codes for CASSPFLGAQGSYEQYF.